This paragraph covers one T cell receptor beta chain sequence. The antigen remains unidentified. The data originate from a study of T cell responses to AZD1222 COVID-19 vaccine. Data came from immunoSEQ multiplex PCR; TCRdb stores just in-frame clones and leaves some out. Of roughly 55,000 clones in the sample, around 90% were seen once. Study conclusions and caveats: The peak T cell response came first, and repertoires were sampled only after it. After two AZD1222 doses, spike-specific TCR breadth and depth rose versus day 0. Clonal diversity was possibly underestimated, and the donors were mostly white British, with more females.

The receptor was derived from an adult in good health. The sequenced sample was peripheral blood, obtained on day 0 of AZD1222 vaccination.

CDR3 loop: CASSPTGPLDIQYF. CDR3 DNA: TGTGCCAGCTCACCAACGGGACCCCTCGACATTCAGTACTTC. The genes are TRBV18 and TRBJ2-4, with D possibly called TRBD1 or TRBD2 (5 bases each). Germline values: CDR1 KGHSH, CDR2 LQKENI. Trimming shortened V by 2 bases and J by 8 bases, and 13 bases separated the two germline ends. The CDR3 extends over 14 amino acids.